This entry features one T cell receptor (beta chain) sequence. This record belongs to a study of blood T cell repertoires in COVID-19. About the study: The United States, Italy and Spain supplied acute and convalescent COVID-19 samples.

CDR1 and CDR2 from the germline V gene are SGHVS and FQNEAQ. This CDR3 has 14 residues. V lost 6 bases to trimming and J lost 4 bases; unmatched junction nucleotides: 8. TCRdb's table, derived via immunoSEQ multiplex PCR, lists solely in-frame clones and lacks some. The table lists almost 95,000 clones, less than 75% of them singletons. The sequence was collected from a woman aged 60 to 75 in a cohort sampled during active or convalescent COVID-19. The chain recombines TRBV7-8 with TRBJ2-7; 8 bases line up with TRBD1. Sequencing input: peripheral blood. In nucleotides, the CDR3 is TGTGCCAGCAGTCGGGGACAGGTAAAATACGAGCAGTACTTC. It translates to CASSRGQVKYEQYF.